These 11 T cell receptor beta chains were sequenced from one sample in a study of identical twins. TCRdb passed the 5' RACE reads through MiXCR, listing each CDR3 protein once. The table lists around 250,000 distinct CDR3 sequences, roughly 13% of them singletons. The data were also submitted as part of a second study, on yellow fever vaccine responses in identical twins.

Material: memory (CD45RO+) T cells sorted from blood. The receptors stem from a woman between 18 and 29 years old in good health.

This clonotype was seen more than once but under ten times. This sequence joins TRBV18 and TRBJ2-7; D gene uncertain. Trimming removed 3 bases from V and 3 bases from J, with 12 bases in between. Germline CDR1 is KGHSH and CDR2 is LQKENI. CDR3 length equals 14 residues. The CDR3: CASSPGLVNYEQYF. CDR3 nucleotides: TGTGCCAGCTCACCTGGCCTAGTAAACTACGAGCAGTACTTC.

This clonotype was counted many times. The chain employs TRBV12-3 or TRBV12-4 and TRBJ2-1; D remains ambiguous. The V and J ends lost 7 bases and 3 bases respectively, with 13 bases between them. The CDR3 has 14 amino acids. As DNA, the CDR3 is TGTGCCAGCATCCATCGGACCAACTACAATGAGCAGTTCTTC. It encodes CASIHRTNYNEQFF.

This clonotype was counted only a few times. The V gene is TRBV11-2, the J gene TRBJ2-1, with TRBD2 identical over 15 bases. The germline V gene encodes CDR1 SGHAT and CDR2 FQNNGV. This CDR3 has 14 amino acids. The junction had 2 bases not matched to a gene; V was cut back by 5 bases and J by 9 bases. The CDR3 nucleotides read TGTGCCAGCAGCCGGACTAGCGGGGGGGGTGAGCAGTTCTTC. Translated, it gives CASSRTSGGGEQFF.

The chain has TRBV10-3 and TRBJ1-5, with unresolved D. V shed 6 bases and J shed 4 bases, with 19 bases lying between them. Germline V gene sequence: CDR1 ENHRY, CDR2 SYGVKD. This CDR3 comprises 16 residues. The CDR3 coding sequence is TGTGCCATCAGCCCCAATCTCGGGGATCGTAATCAGCCCCAGCATTTT. Translated, it gives CAISPNLGDRNQPQHF.

The chain joins TRBV19 to TRBJ2-1; 9 bases match TRBD2. This CDR3 has 14 amino acids. V was clipped by 3 bases and J by 7 bases; unmatched bases: 4. Germline V gene data show CDR1 as LNHDA and CDR2 as SQIVND (reference sequence). In DNA, the CDR3 is TGTGCCAGTAGTATGCGGCGGGAGGGGAATGAGCAGTTCTTC. This sequence encodes CASSMRREGNEQFF.

The chain combines TRBV10-2 with TRBJ2-7, with 9 bases aligning to TRBD1. Germline V lookup: CDR1 WSHSY, CDR2 SAAADI. Trimming cost V 9 bases and J 1 base; bases outside gene matches: 4. The CDR3 totals 13 residues. CDR3 amino acids: CASLDRGSYEQYF. DNA of the CDR3: TGCGCCAGTCTGGACAGGGGATCCTACGAGCAGTACTTC.

This rearrangement joins TRBV10-3 to TRBJ2-7, with TRBD1 matching over 7 bases. The CDR3 loop spans 13 amino acids. The V gene's germline CDR1 is ENHRY and CDR2 SYGVKD. V gave up 5 bases and J gave up 9 bases; unmatched junction bases: 10. The CDR3 reads CAISRDSLRGQYF. The CDR3 DNA sequence: TGTGCCATCAGTCGGGACAGTCTTCGAGGGCAGTACTTC.

A few counts support this clonotype. The genes are TRBV7-2 and TRBJ1-5, with unresolved D. This CDR3 is built from 15 residues. In germline, CDR1 is SGHTA, CDR2 FQGNSA. Trimming left V 1 base short and J 0 bases short, with 7 bases between. CDR3 nucleotides: TGTGCCAGCAGCTTAGGTTCGGTTAGCAATCAGCCCCAGCATTTT. Its protein is CASSLGSVSNQPQHF.

The chain carries TRBV5-4 and TRBJ2-2; D not resolved. The ends were cut back, 4 bases at V and 4 bases at J, with 11 bases in the middle. CDR1 and CDR2 from the germline V gene are SGHNT and YYREEE (reference sequence). This CDR3 has 14 residues. The CDR3 reads CASSPGHRTGELFF. CDR3 bases: TGTGCCAGCAGCCCTGGGCACCGCACCGGGGAGCTGTTTTTT.

The rearrangement uses TRBV27 and TRBJ2-7; perhaps TRBD1 as D (7 bases). This CDR3 region has 16 residues. V was shortened by 0 bases and J by 5 bases, with 17 bases between the two germline ends. Germline V gene data show CDR1 as MNHEY and CDR2 as SMNVEV (reference sequence). CDR3 in amino acids: CASSLSYDRDLDEQYF. The CDR3 region has the DNA TGTGCCAGCAGTTTATCCTACGACAGGGACTTGGACGAGCAGTACTTC.

The chain combines TRBV28 with TRBJ1-2; the match to TRBD1 covers 7 bases. With V trimmed by 7 bases and J by 4 bases, 6 bases remained unmatched. Germline CDR1 MDHEN, CDR2 SYDVKM. The CDR3 extends over 13 amino acids. CDR3 sequence reads: CASTLTGLYGYTF. The CDR3 DNA sequence: TGTGCCAGCACCCTGACAGGGCTCTATGGCTACACCTTC.